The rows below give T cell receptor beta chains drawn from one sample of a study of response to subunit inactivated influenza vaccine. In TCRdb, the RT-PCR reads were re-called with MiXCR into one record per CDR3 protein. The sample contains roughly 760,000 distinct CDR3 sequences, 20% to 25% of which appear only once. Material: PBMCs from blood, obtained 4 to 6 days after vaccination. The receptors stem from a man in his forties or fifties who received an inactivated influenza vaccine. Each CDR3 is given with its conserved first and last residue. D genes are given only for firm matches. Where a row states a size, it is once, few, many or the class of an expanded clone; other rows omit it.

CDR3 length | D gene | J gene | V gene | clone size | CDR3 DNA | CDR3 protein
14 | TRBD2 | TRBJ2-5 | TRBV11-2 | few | TGTGCCAGCACCAAAAGCGGGGGCGTGGAGACCCAGTACTTC | CASTKSGGVETQYF
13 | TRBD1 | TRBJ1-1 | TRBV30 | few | TGTGCCTGGAGTGCTACAGGGGTTCCTGAAGCTTTCTTT | CAWSATGVPEAFF
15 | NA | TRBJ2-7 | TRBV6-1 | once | TGTGCCAGCGGAAGACAGTTAACGGGCTCCTACGAGCAGTACTTC | CASGRQLTGSYEQYF
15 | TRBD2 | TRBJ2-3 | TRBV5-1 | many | TGCGCCAGCAGCCCGACTAGCGGCCCTCAAGATACGCAGTATTTT | CASSPTSGPQDTQYF
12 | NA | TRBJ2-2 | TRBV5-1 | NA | TGCGCCAGCAGCTGGCGGGCGTCGGAGCTGTTTTTT | CASSWRASELFF
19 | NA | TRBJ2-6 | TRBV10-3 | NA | TGTGCCATCACCAACCGGGACGGAGGAGGACATTCTGGGGCCAACGTCCTGACTTTC | CAITNRDGGGHSGANVLTF
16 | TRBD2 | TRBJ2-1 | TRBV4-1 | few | TGCGCCAGCAGCCAAACGGGACTAGCGGCCTACAATGAGCAGTTCTTC | CASSQTGLAAYNEQFF
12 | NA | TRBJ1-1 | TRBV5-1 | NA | TGCGCCAGCAGCTTGACAGGGAATGAAGCTTTCTTT | CASSLTGNEAFF
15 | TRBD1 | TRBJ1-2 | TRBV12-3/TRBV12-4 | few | TGTGCCAGCAGTTTATCGGGACAGGGCAGTTATGGCTACACCTTC | CASSLSGQGSYGYTF
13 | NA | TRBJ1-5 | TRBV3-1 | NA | TGTGCCAGCAGCCAATCAGCCAGCCAGCCCCAGCATTTT | CASSQSASQPQHF
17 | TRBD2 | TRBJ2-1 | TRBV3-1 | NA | TGTGCCATCAGTGACCGTGGGCGGGGGGCTGCCTACAATGAGCAGTTCTTC | CAISDRGRGAAYNEQFF
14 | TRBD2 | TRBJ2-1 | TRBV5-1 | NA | TGCGCCAGCCACCTAGCGGGGGAATACAATGAGCAGTTCTTC | CASHLAGEYNEQFF
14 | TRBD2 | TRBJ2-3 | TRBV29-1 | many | TGCAGCGTCGGGACTAGCGGGACGACAGATACGCAGTATTTT | CSVGTSGTTDTQYF
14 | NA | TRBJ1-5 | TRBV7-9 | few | TGTGCCAGCAGCTATGGGGGGGCCTTTCAGCCCCAGCATTTT | CASSYGGAFQPQHF
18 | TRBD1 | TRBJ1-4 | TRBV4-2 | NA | TGTGCCAGCAGCCAAGCCGTACAGGGGTCTGCAACTAATGAAAAACTGTTTTTT | CASSQAVQGSATNEKLFF
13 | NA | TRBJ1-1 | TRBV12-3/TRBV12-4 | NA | TGTGCCAGCGGAGTAGCGAGGACCGAGGGGGCTTTCTTT | CASGVARTEGAFF
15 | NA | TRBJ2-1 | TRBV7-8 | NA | TGTGCCAGCAGCCTGCAGACGGTTTCCTACAATGAGCAGTTCTTC | CASSLQTVSYNEQFF
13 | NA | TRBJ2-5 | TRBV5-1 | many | TGTGCCAGCAGCCTGGACCGAGGGGAGACCCAGTACTTC | CASSLDRGETQYF
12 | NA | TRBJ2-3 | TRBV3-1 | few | TGTGCCAGCAGCCAAGTCACAGATACGCAGTATTTT | CASSQVTDTQYF
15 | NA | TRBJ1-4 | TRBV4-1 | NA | TGCGCCAGCAGCCCCTTACAGGGAACTAATGAAAAACTGTTTTTT | CASSPLQGTNEKLFF
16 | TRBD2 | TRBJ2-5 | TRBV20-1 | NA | TGCAGTGCTACAGGCCTGACTAGCGGATCCCAAGAGACCCAGTACTTC | CSATGLTSGSQETQYF
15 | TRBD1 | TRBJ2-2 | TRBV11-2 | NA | TGTGCCAGCAGCTTAGTGTTACAGGGGGTCGGGGAGCTGTTTTTT | CASSLVLQGVGELFF
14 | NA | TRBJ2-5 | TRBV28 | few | TGTGCCACAAGACCCGGGGGCGGGAGAGAGACCCAGTACTTC | CATRPGGGRETQYF
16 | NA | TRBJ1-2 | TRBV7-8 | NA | TGTGCCAGCAGCTTAGGGTTGTCAGTCACTAACTATGGCTACACCTTC | CASSLGLSVTNYGYTF
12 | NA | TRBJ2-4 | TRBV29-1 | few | TGCAGCGTTGCCGTCGTCCAAAACATTCAGTACTTC | CSVAVVQNIQYF
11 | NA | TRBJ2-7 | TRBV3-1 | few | TGTGCCAGTGGGACGGAGTACGAGCAGTACTTC | CASGTEYEQYF
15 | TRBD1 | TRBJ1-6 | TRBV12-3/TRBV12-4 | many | TGTGCCAGCAGCGGACAGGGAGTGGGTAATTCACCCCTCCACTTT | CASSGQGVGNSPLHF
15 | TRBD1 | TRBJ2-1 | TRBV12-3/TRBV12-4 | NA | TGTGCCAGCAGTTTGGGACAGGGGTTGCACAATGAGCAGTTCTTC | CASSLGQGLHNEQFF
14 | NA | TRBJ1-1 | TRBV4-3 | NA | TGCGCCAGCAGCCAAGAAGTGGGAAACACTGAAGCTTTCTTT | CASSQEVGNTEAFF
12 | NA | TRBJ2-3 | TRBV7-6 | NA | TGTGCCAGCAGCACAACAGGGTCTACGCAGTATTTT | CASSTTGSTQYF
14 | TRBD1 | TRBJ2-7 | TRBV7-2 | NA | TGTGCCAGCAGCGCATCCAGGGGGCTTAACGAGCAGTACTTC | CASSASRGLNEQYF
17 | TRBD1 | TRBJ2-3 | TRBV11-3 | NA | TGTGCCAGCAGCTCTAGCTACGGGACAGGGAGCACAGATACGCAGTATTTT | CASSSSYGTGSTDTQYF
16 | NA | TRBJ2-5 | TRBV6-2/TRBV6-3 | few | TGTGCCAGCAGTACACGTCTCCGGTCGGTCCAAGAGACCCAGTACTTC | CASSTRLRSVQETQYF
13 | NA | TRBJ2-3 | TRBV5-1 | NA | TGCGCCAGCGGGGGAGGAGTCACAGATACGCAGTATTTT | CASGGGVTDTQYF
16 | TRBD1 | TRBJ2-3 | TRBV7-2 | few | TGTGCCAGCAGCTTACGGACAGGGTTGAGAACAGATACGCAGTATTTT | CASSLRTGLRTDTQYF
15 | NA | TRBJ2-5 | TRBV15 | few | TGTGCCACCAGCAGAGTACCCTCGGGGGCAGAGACCCAGTACTTC | CATSRVPSGAETQYF
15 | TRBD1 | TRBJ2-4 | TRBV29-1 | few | TGCAGCGTTGAGCAGGGGGCCACAGCCAAAAACATTCAGTACTTC | CSVEQGATAKNIQYF
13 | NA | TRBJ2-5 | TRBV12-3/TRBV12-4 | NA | TGTGCCAGCACCCGAGGGGGTTTTGAGACCCAGTACTTC | CASTRGGFETQYF
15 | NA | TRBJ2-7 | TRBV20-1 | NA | TGCAGTGCTAGAGATTGGGCGGGGCGAAAATACGAGCAGTACTTC | CSARDWAGRKYEQYF
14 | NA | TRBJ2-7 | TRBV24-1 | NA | TGTGCCACCAGTGCCTTGGGATTCGGGGCCGAGCAGTACTTC | CATSALGFGAEQYF
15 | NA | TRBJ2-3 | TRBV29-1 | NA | TGCAGCGCCGAACTAGGGGGTCACCCCACAGATACGCAGTATTTT | CSAELGGHPTDTQYF
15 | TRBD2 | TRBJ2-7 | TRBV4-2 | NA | TGTGCCATCAGCCCCGGGGGGGCCACCTTCTACGAGCAGTACTTC | CAISPGGATFYEQYF
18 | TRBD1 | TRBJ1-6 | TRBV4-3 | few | TGCGCCAGCAGCCAAGAGGTTGGGACAGGAGGTATTAATTCACCCCTCCACTTT | CASSQEVGTGGINSPLHF
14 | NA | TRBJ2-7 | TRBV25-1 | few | TGTGCCAGCCGGGACGGGGGACCTTACTACGAGCAGTACTTC | CASRDGGPYYEQYF
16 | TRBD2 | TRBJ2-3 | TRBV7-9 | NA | TGTGCCAGCAGCCCCTTCAGCGGGAGTGTGGCAGATACGCAGTATTTT | CASSPFSGSVADTQYF
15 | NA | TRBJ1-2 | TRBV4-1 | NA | TGCGCCAGCAGCCAAGAGTCCGGACAGCTGGTTGGCTACACCTTC | CASSQESGQLVGYTF
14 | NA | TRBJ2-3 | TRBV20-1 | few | TGCAGTGCTAGAGTGGGGTTTGGTACAGATACGCAGTATTTT | CSARVGFGTDTQYF
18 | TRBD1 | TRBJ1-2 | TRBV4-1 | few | TGCGCCAGCAGCCAAGACGACAGGGGAAAGGGTGCTAACTATGGCTACACCTTC | CASSQDDRGKGANYGYTF
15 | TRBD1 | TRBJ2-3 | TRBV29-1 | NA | TGCAGCGACGCAGGAACACAGGGGGGCACAGATACGCAGTATTTT | CSDAGTQGGTDTQYF
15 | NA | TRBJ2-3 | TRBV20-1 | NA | TGCAGTGCTAGAGATGACCCAGGGTCGACAGATACGCAGTATTTT | CSARDDPGSTDTQYF
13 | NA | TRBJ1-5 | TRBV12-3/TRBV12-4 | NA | TGTGCCAGCAGTTATCGGGGCGGTCAGCCCCAGCATTTT | CASSYRGGQPQHF